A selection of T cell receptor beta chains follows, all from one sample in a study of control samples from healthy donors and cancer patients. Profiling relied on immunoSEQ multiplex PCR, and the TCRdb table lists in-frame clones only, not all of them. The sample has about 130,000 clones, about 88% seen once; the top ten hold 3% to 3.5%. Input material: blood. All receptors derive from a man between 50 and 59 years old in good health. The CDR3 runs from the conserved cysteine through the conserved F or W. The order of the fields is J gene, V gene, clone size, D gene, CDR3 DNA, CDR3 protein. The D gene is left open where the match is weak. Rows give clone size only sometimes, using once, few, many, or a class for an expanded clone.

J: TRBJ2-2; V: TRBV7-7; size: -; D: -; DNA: TGTGCCAGCAGCCCAGCTTTTGGGGGTTGGGTCAACACCGGGGAGCTGTTTTTT; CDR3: CASSPAFGGWVNTGELFF
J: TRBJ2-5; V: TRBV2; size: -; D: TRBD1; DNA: TGTGCCAGCAGTACGACAGGGGGCTGGACCCAGTACTTC; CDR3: CASSTTGGWTQYF
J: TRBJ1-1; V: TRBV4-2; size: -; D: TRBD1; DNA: TGTGCCAGCAGCCAACAGGGACAGCTGAACACTGAAGCTTTCTTT; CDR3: CASSQQGQLNTEAFF
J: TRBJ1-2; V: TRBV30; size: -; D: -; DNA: TGTGCCTGGGGTTACACTGGGGGCTACACCTTC; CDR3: CAWGYTGGYTF
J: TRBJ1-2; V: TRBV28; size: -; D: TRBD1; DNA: TGTGCCAGCAGTCGGAGGACAGGGCAAATTAACTACACCTTC; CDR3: CASSRRTGQINYTF
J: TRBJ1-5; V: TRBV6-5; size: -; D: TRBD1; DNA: TGTGCCAGCAGCGGACAGGATAGCAATCAGCCCCAGCATTTT; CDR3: CASSGQDSNQPQHF
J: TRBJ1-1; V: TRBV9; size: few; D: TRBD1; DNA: TGTGCCAGCAGCGAAGGACAGGTTGACGCTGAAGCTTTCTTT; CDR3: CASSEGQVDAEAFF
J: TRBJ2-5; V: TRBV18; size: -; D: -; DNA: TGTGCCAGCTCCCGGGCGGGGGAGACCCAGTACTTC; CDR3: CASSRAGETQYF
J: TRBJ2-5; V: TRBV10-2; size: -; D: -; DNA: TGCGCCAGCAGTGAGCTGGAGACCCAGTACTTC; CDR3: CASSELETQYF
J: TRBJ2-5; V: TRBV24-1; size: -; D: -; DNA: TGTGCCACCAGTGCGCAGGACTTGGAGACCCAGTACTTC; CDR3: CATSAQDLETQYF
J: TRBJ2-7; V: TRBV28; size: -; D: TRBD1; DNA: TGTGCCAGCAGTCTGCCTTTAACGGCAGGGGGTTTCTCCTACGAGCAGTACTTC; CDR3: CASSLPLTAGGFSYEQYF
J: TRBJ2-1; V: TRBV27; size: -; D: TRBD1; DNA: TGTGCCAGCAGTTTGTACCGGACAGGGGGTAATGAGCAGTTCTTC; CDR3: CASSLYRTGGNEQFF
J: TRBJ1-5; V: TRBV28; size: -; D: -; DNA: TGTGCCAGCAGTTTTCGACAGCCCCAGCATTTT; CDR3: CASSFRQPQHF
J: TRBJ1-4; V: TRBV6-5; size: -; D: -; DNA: TGTGCCAGCAGCGGGACGGAATTTAATGAAAAACTGTTTTTT; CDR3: CASSGTEFNEKLFF
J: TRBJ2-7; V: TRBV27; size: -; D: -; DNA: TGTGCCAGCACTAAAAGGTCACTCTCGCACGAGCAGTACTTC; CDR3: CASTKRSLSHEQYF
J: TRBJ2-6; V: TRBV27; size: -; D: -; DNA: TGTGCCAGCAGTCCCCTGGTATCATTCTCTGGGGCCAACGTCCTGACTTTC; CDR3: CASSPLVSFSGANVLTF
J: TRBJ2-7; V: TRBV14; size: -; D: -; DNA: TGTGCCAGCAGCCAAGACTGGGGTAGAAGCTACGAGCAGTACTTC; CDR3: CASSQDWGRSYEQYF
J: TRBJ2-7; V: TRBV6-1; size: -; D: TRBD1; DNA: TGTGCCAGCAGTGATATGGGGACAGCACCCTACGAGCAGTACTTC; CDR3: CASSDMGTAPYEQYF
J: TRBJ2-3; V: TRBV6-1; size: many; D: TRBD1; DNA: TGTGCCAGCAGTGAAGTTTCTTGGGGGACAGGGGGCTTAGATACGCAGTATTTT; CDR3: CASSEVSWGTGGLDTQYF
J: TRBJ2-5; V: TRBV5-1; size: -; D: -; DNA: TGCGCCAGCAGCTTTATACAGAAAGAGACCCAGTACTTC; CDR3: CASSFIQKETQYF
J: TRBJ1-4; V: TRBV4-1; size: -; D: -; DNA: TGCGCCAGCAGCCAAGTAGGCGCGGGGCCGGCTAATGAAAAACTGTTTTTT; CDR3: CASSQVGAGPANEKLFF
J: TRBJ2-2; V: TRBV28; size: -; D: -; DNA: TGTGCCAGCAGTTTAAGGCACCTGAGGACCGGGGAGCTGTTTTTT; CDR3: CASSLRHLRTGELFF
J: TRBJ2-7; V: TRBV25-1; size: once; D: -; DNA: TGTGCCAGCAGTGCGACCGCGGGGTACGAGCAGTACTTC; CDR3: CASSATAGYEQYF
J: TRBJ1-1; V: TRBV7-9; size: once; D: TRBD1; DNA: TGTGCCAGCAGCACCGACAGGGGGAAAGAAGCTTTCTTT; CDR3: CASSTDRGKEAFF
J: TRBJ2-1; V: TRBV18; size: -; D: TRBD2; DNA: TGTGCCAGCTCACCACCGGCTAGCGGGGGTTTTAGGGATGAGCAGTTCTTC; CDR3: CASSPPASGGFRDEQFF
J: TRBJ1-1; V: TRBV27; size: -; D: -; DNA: TGTGCCAGCAGTCCGATTTTGAACACTGAAGCTTTCTTT; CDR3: CASSPILNTEAFF
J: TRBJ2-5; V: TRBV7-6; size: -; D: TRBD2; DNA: TGTGCCAGCAGCCGGTCCGGGACTAGCGGGCCCCAAGAGACCCAGTACTTC; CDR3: CASSRSGTSGPQETQYF
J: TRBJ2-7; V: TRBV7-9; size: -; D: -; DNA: TGTGCCAGCAGCGCCCGTAGCTCCTACGAGCAGTACTTC; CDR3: CASSARSSYEQYF
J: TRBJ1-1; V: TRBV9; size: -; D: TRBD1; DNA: TGTGCCAGCAGCAACCGGGACAGAAACACTGAAGCTTTCTTT; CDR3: CASSNRDRNTEAFF
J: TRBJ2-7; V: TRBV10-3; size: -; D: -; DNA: TGTGCCATCAGCCCCACGCAGGGGCCCTCCTACGAGCAGTACTTC; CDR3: CAISPTQGPSYEQYF
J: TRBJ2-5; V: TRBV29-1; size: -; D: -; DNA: TGCAGCGTTGATAGTATGGGAGCCCAAGAGACCCAGTACTTC; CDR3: CSVDSMGAQETQYF
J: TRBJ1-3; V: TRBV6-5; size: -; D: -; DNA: TGTGCCAGCAGTCCCAGCCGCTCTGGAAACACCATATATTTT; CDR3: CASSPSRSGNTIYF
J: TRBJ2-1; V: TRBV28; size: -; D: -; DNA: TGTGCCAGCAGTTCCGCGACAGGAATCTCCTACAATGAGCAGTTCTTC; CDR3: CASSSATGISYNEQFF
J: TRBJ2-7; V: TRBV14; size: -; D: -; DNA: TGTGCCAGCAGCCAAGTCCGAGGGACACGGCTTAGGGAGCAGTACTTC; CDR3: CASSQVRGTRLREQYF
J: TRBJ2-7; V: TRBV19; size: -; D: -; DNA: TGTGCCAGTAGTGGGCTCTTGGAACAGGGCTACGAGCAGTACTTC; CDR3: CASSGLLEQGYEQYF
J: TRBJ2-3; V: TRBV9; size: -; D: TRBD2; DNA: TGTGCCAGCAGCGAAGGACTAGCGGGTGGAGATACGCAGTATTTT; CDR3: CASSEGLAGGDTQYF
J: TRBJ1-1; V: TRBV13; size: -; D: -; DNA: TGTGCCAGCAGCTCACAGGTTGAAGCTTTCTTT; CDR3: CASSSQVEAFF
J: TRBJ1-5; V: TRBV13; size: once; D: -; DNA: TGTGCCAGCAGCTTAGGTCGCGGGCCCCAGCATTTT; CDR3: CASSLGRGPQHF
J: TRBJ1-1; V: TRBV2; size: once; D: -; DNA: TGTGCCAGCAGTGACGTCCAGATGTGGGCTTTCTTT; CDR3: CASSDVQMWAFF
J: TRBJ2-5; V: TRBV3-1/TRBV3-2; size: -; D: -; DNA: TGTGCCAGCAGCCCCGGGGCGTACCAAGAGACCCAGTACTTC; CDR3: CASSPGAYQETQYF
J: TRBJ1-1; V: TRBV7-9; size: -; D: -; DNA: TGTGCCAGCAGCGGTCAGGCTAACACTGAAGCTTTCTTT; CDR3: CASSGQANTEAFF
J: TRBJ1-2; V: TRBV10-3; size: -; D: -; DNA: TGTGCCATCAGTGAGGACAGTGGGAACTATGGCTACACCTTC; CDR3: CAISEDSGNYGYTF
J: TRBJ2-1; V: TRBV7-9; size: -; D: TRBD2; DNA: TGTGCCAGCAGCTCTTCCCCCTCTGCTAGCGGGAGGGATGAGCAGTTCTTC; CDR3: CASSSSPSASGRDEQFF
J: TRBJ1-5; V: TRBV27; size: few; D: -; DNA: TGTGCCAGCAGGGGGTCTTGGGGCAATCAGCCCCAGCATTTT; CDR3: CASRGSWGNQPQHF
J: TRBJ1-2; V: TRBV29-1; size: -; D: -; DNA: TGCAGCGTTGAATCCTCGCGGGGCTACACCTTC; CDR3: CSVESSRGYTF
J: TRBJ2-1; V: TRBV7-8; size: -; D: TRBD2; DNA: TGTGCCAGCAGCTTTGAGGGACTAGCTACCTACAATGAGCAGTTCTTC; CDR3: CASSFEGLATYNEQFF
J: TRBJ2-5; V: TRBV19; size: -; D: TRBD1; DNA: TGTGCCAGTAGTTTCAGTCCGGGACAGGGGTCGGAGACCCAGTACTTC; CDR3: CASSFSPGQGSETQYF
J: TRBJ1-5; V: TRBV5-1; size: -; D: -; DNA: TGCGCCAGCAGCTTGGAGCCGGGGCATCAGCCCCAGCATTTT; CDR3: CASSLEPGHQPQHF
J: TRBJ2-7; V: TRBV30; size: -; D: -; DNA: TGTGCCTGGAATTCAGGGCAGGGCTACGAGCAGTACTTC; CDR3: CAWNSGQGYEQYF
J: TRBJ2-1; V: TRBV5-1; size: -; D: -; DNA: TGCGCCAGCAGCTTGGCGGCAGACTACAATGAGCAGTTCTTC; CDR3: CASSLAADYNEQFF
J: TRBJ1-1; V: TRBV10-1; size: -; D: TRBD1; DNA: TGCGCCAACAGACTACAGGGGGCGAACACTGAAGCTTTCTTT; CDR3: CANRLQGANTEAFF
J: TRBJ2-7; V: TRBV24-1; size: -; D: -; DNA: TGTGCCACCAGCCAAAGACCGGGACCGCAGTACTTC; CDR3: CATSQRPGPQYF
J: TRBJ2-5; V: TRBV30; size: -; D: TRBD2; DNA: TGTGCCTGGTTGGCTAGCGGGGCCCAAGAGACCCAGTACTTC; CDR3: CAWLASGAQETQYF
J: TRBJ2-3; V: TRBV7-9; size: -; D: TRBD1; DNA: TGTGCCAGCAGCTTAGCCAGGGGGCAAGGAGATACGCAGTATTTT; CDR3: CASSLARGQGDTQYF
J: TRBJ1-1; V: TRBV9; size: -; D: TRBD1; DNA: TGTGCCAGCAGCCCGCACAGGGGACCTGACATGAACACTGAAGCTTTCTTT; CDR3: CASSPHRGPDMNTEAFF
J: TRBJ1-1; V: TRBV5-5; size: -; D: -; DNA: TGTGCCAGCAGCGTGACTGGGGGTCTGAACACTGAAGCTTTCTTT; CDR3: CASSVTGGLNTEAFF
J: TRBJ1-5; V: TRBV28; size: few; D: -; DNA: TGTGCCAGCAGAACAGTGATTAGCAATCAGCCCCAGCATTTT; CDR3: CASRTVISNQPQHF
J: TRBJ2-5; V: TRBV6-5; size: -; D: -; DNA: TGTGCCAGCAGTCCACTCGGCGTCCAAGAGACCCAGTACTTC; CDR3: CASSPLGVQETQYF